The 24 T cell receptor beta chains in this list originate from one sample, sequenced in a study of CD8+ T cells in alopecia areata. TCR sequencing used cDNA made by reverse transcription of extracted RNA. Profiling relied on immunoSEQ multiplex PCR, and the TCRdb table lists in-frame clones only, not all of them. The sample shows over 150,000 clones, roughly 64% of them seen only once. The sample's treatment: oral pan-JAK inhibitor, 5-10 mg twice daily. The sample here was CD8+ T cells sorted from blood, taken at week 24, from a patient treated with tofacitinib. The receptor source for this set is a human donor with alopecia areata.

This clone turned up a few times. CDR3: CSVVWGAAETQYF. CDR3 coding DNA: TGCAGCGTTGTGTGGGGGGCGGCAGAGACCCAGTACTTC. The rearrangement links TRBV29-1 to TRBJ2-5; the D gene could be TRBD1 or TRBD2 (6 bases each). V was cut by 4 bases and J by 4 bases, with 13 bases left in between. The CDR3 runs to 13 residues. Per the germline V gene, CDR1 is SQVTM and CDR2 is ANQGSEA. Drawing the rest from reference TRBV29-1 and TRBJ2-5, the complete variable domain is SAVISQKPSRDICQRGTSLTIQCQVDSQVTMMFWYRQQPGQSLTLIATANQGSEATYESGFVIDKFPISRPNLTFSTLTVSNMSPEDSSIYLCSVVWGAAETQYFGPGTRLLVL.

The table lists this clone with a few counts. The CDR3 region has the DNA TGCAGCGTCGACAGGGATACGGCTAGCACAGATACGCAGTATTTT. The encoded protein is CSVDRDTASTDTQYF. This rearrangement joins TRBV29-1 to TRBJ2-3; 7 nucleotides agree with TRBD1. Trimming removed 6 bases from V and 0 bases from J; junction bases left unmatched: 9. This CDR3 is 15 amino acids long. CDR1 is SQVTM and CDR2 is ANQGSEA in the germline V gene.

This clone was observed a few times. The chain recombines TRBV29-1 with TRBJ1-2, with TRBD1 matching 7 bases. The germline V gene has CDR1 SQVTM and CDR2 ANQGSEA. The CDR3 is 14 residues long. V gave up 7 bases and J gave up 4 bases; unmatched junction bases: 12. This CDR3 reads CSATTGTATYGYTF. CDR3 DNA: TGCAGCGCTACAACAGGGACAGCCACCTATGGCTACACCTTC.

This clone has only a few counts. This chain uses TRBV29-1 with TRBJ2-7; possibly TRBD1 for D (5 bases). V was cut by 0 bases and J by 3 bases, with 18 bases left in between. CDR3 length equals 16 residues. Looked up from germline, CDR1 is SQVTM and CDR2 is ANQGSEA. This CDR3 reads CSVEDRTSSSVYEQYF. CDR3 DNA: TGCAGCGTTGAAGACCGGACATCTTCCTCCGTCTACGAGCAGTACTTC.

V gene TRBV6-6 combines with J gene TRBJ2-1, with unresolved D. CDR1 and CDR2 (germline): MNHNY, SVGAGI (reference sequence). Trimming took 0 bases from V and 10 from J, leaving 7 bases between them. CDR3 length: 12 residues. CDR3 bases: TGTGCCAGCAGTTACTCGCTAGGGGAGCAGTTCTTC. Its protein is CASSYSLGEQFF.

This rearrangement joins TRBV18 to TRBJ1-1; D is uncertain. Germline lookup yields CDR1 KGHSH and CDR2 LQKENI. The CDR3 runs 16 residues. Trimming cost V 0 bases and J 0 bases, with 11 bases left between them. The CDR3 DNA follows: TGTGCCAGCTCACCACCCCCGGGATCCGTGAACACTGAAGCTTTCTTT. This sequence encodes CASSPPPGSVNTEAFF.

The chain combines TRBV9 with TRBJ2-7, with TRBD2 as a possible D gene (6 bases). V was cut by 4 bases and J by 3 bases, with 14 bases left in between. This CDR3 has 14 residues. The germline V gene encodes CDR1 SGDLS and CDR2 YYNGEE. This CDR3 is CASSRGERVYEQYF. DNA of the CDR3: TGTGCCAGCAGCCGCGGGGAGCGGGTCTACGAGCAGTACTTC.

This clone was counted once. The chain links TRBV27 to TRBJ1-5, with D tentatively TRBD1 (6 bases). This CDR3 comprises 14 residues. V dropped 2 bases and J dropped 1 base, with 6 bases sitting between them. Germline CDR1 MNHEY, CDR2 SMNVEV (reference sequence). The CDR3 protein is CASSLQGSNQPQHF. CDR3 nucleotide sequence: TGTGCCAGCAGTTTACAGGGGAGCAATCAGCCCCAGCATTTT.

The chain has TRBV25-1 and TRBJ1-2; D is possibly TRBD1 (5 bases). This CDR3 has 14 residues. V lost 4 bases to trimming and J lost 4 bases, with 13 bases between them. Germline V gene sequence: CDR1 MGHDK, CDR2 SYGVNS. The CDR3 sequence: CASSGGIGVYGYTF. CDR3 coding DNA: TGTGCCAGCAGTGGGGGCATTGGGGTCTATGGCTACACCTTC.

The chain carries TRBV30 and TRBJ2-7, with D possibly called TRBD1 or TRBD2 (5 bases each). Trimming removed 0 bases at V and 5 bases at J, with 14 bases between. Germline assignment: CDR1 GTSNPN and CDR2 SVGIG (reference sequence). The CDR3 consists of 14 residues. The DNA for the CDR3 is TGTGCCTGGAGTGTAGCGTCAGGGAGCGACGAGCAGTACTTC. Translation: CAWSVASGSDEQYF.

The chain links TRBV29-1 to TRBJ1-2, with 7 bases matching TRBD1. This CDR3 contains 14 residues. Germline CDR1 SQVTM, CDR2 ANQGSEA. Losses at the gene ends were 0 bases for V and 4 bases for J; bases not matched to a gene: 5. DNA for the CDR3: TGCAGCGTTGAAGATCAACGACAGGGCTATGGCTACACCTTC. Translating it yields CSVEDQRQGYGYTF.

This chain links TRBV6-1 with TRBJ2-1, with 8 bases that match TRBD2. V trimming: 10 bases; J trimming: 4 bases; junction bases outside the gene matches: 9. The germline V gene encodes CDR1 MNHNS and CDR2 SASEGT. The CDR3 runs 14 residues. In DNA, the CDR3 is TGTGCCACTACGAGCGGGGGATTATACAATGAGCAGTTCTTC. Its protein is CATTSGGLYNEQFF.

The V and J genes are TRBV29-1 and TRBJ2-1; TRBD1 aligns across 7 bases. Germline CDR1 reads SQVTM; CDR2 reads ANQGSEA. The CDR3 spans 14 residues. Trimming took 7 bases from V and 4 from J; bases not matched to a gene: 10. CDR3 residues: CSALTGTAYNEQFF. In DNA form, the CDR3 reads TGCAGCGCCTTAACCGGGACAGCTTACAATGAGCAGTTCTTC.

The V and J genes are TRBV7-9 and TRBJ2-5; D is unclear. The germline V gene encodes CDR1 SEHNR and CDR2 FQNEAQ (reference sequence). The CDR3 totals 11 residues. Deletions cut 5 bases from V and 5 bases from J, with 6 bases between. CDR3 sequence reads: CASSPAETQYF. In nucleotides, the CDR3 is TGTGCCAGCAGCCCAGCGGAGACCCAGTACTTC.

This clone has a handful of counts. The chain recombines TRBV5-1 with TRBJ2-7; D may be TRBD1 (5 bases). CDR3 length: 15 residues. The germline V gene encodes CDR1 SGHRS and CDR2 YFSETQ. Trimming took off 2 bases at V and 5 bases at J, with 17 bases between the two ends. The CDR3, as DNA: TGCGCCAGCAGCTTATCCCAGGGCCTGGGGAACGAGCAGTACTTC. Encoded protein: CASSLSQGLGNEQYF.

The rearrangement joins TRBV27 to TRBJ2-7; 8 bases line up with TRBD1. The length of the CDR3 is 14 residues. V lost 6 bases and J lost 5; bases outside the gene matches: 9. Germline V gene lookup returns CDR1 MNHEY and CDR2 SMNVEV (reference sequence). CDR3 residues: CASSPRTGLNEQYF. The CDR3 nucleotides are TGTGCCAGCAGCCCTCGGACAGGGTTGAACGAGCAGTACTTC.

The chain uses TRBV7-8 and TRBJ2-2; TRBD2 matches at 8 bases. Germline V lookup: CDR1 SGHVS, CDR2 FQNEAQ. The CDR3 contains 15 residues. V gave up 0 bases and J gave up 7 bases; unmatched junction bases: 4. The CDR3 region is CASSLAGLVYGELFF. In nucleotides, the CDR3 is TGTGCCAGCAGCTTAGCGGGACTAGTCTACGGGGAGCTGTTTTTT.

This rearrangement joins TRBV29-1 to TRBJ2-7; D remains ambiguous. The CDR3 runs 13 residues. V lost 3 bases, J lost 4 bases, and 13 bases lay in between. Germline assignment: CDR1 SQVTM and CDR2 ANQGSEA. The CDR3 region is CSVDLSGAYEQYF. CDR3 nucleotides: TGCAGCGTTGATTTGTCGGGTGCGTACGAGCAGTACTTC.

The chain links TRBV15 to TRBJ2-4; 9 bases agree with TRBD1. Germline CDR1 is LNHNV and CDR2 is YYDKDF (reference sequence). This CDR3 comprises 15 residues. Trimming cost V 0 bases and J 8 bases; bases outside gene matches: 5. The CDR3 nucleotides read TGTGCCACCAGCAGAGAGGGGACAGGGCCGGACATTCAGTACTTC. Translating it yields CATSREGTGPDIQYF.

This clone was seen more than once but under ten times. The chain uses TRBV7-8 and TRBJ2-3; tentative D call: TRBD2 (5 bases). CDR3 size: 13 residues. V was clipped by 4 bases and J by 1 base, with 6 bases between them. The germline V gene has CDR1 SGHVS and CDR2 FQNEAQ. As DNA, the CDR3 is TGTGCCAGCAGCTCCGGGGGCACAGATACGCAGTATTTT. It encodes CASSSGGTDTQYF.

This clone was seen a few times. This chain uses TRBV5-6 with TRBJ1-5; TRBD1 might be the D (5 bases). The germline CDR1 and CDR2 sequences are SGHDT and YYEEEE. The CDR3 extends over 14 amino acids. Trimming shortened V by 3 bases and J by 2 bases, and 9 bases separated the two germline ends. The CDR3 nucleotides are TGTGCCAGCAGCTCTGGAGGGGGCAATCAGCCCCAGCATTTT. Residues: CASSSGGGNQPQHF.

The chain is built from TRBV9 and TRBJ1-2; D is possibly TRBD1 (6 bases). Germline-derived CDR1 and CDR2 are SGDLS and YYNGEE. Trimming cost V 3 bases and J 4 bases, with 16 bases left between them. The CDR3 runs to 15 residues. In DNA form, the CDR3 reads TGTGCCAGCAGCGCCGGACAGACCGCCTCCTATGGCTACACCTTC. Translated: CASSAGQTASYGYTF.

The chain has TRBV12-5 and TRBJ1-5; no clear D. V was shortened by 1 base and J by 8 bases, with 15 bases between the two germline ends. This CDR3 is 15 amino acids long. The V gene's germline CDR1 is LGHNT and CDR2 FRNRAP. The CDR3 loop reads CASGLAHSGVEPQHF. CDR3 nucleotides: TGTGCTAGTGGTTTGGCTCACAGCGGTGTAGAGCCCCAGCATTTT.

The V gene is TRBV7-9, the J gene TRBJ1-5, with 7 bases that match TRBD1. Germline CDR1 SEHNR, CDR2 FQNEAQ (reference sequence). CDR3 length: 16 residues. V dropped 8 bases and J dropped 2; count of bases not matched to a gene: 12. Here the CDR3 reads CASSDRVECGNQPQHF. In DNA, the CDR3 is TGTGCCAGCTCAGACAGGGTCGAATGTGGCAATCAGCCCCAGCATTTT.